This TCR beta chain was retrieved from a study of STAT5B mutations in CD4+ large granular lymphocyte leukemia. The table came from immunoSEQ multiplex PCR; TCRdb's copy has only in-frame clones and leaves some out. The table lists 25,000 to 35,000 clones, 78% of them singletons. This clone was recorded a few times. The source material was CD4+ T cells from blood buffy coats. The sequence was collected from a human donor in good health.

CDR3 amino acids: CASSVSLTEHNSPLHF. CDR3 DNA: TGTGCCAGCAGCGTCTCCCTCACAGAGCATAATTCACCCCTCCACTTT. J is TRBJ1-6 and V is TRBV9; D not certain. This CDR3 is built from 16 residues. Germline assignment: CDR1 SGDLS and CDR2 YYNGEE. The germline V and J ends were trimmed by 2 bases and 5 bases, with 14 bases remaining between them.